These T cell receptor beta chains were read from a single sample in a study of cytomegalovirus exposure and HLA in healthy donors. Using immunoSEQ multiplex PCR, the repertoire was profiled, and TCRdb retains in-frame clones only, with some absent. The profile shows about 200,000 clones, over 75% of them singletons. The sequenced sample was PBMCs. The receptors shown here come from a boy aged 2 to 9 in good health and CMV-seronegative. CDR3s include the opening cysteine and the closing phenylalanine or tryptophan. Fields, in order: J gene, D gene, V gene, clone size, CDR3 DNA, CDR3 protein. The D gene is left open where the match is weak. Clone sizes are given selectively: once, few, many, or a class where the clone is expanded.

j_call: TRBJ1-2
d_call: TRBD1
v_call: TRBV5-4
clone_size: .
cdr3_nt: TGTGCCAGCAGCTTGCCTCCGGGACAGGGGGCAGGAGCTAACTATGGCTACACCTTC
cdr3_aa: CASSLPPGQGAGANYGYTF

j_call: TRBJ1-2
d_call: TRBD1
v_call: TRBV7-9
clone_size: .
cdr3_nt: TGTGCCAGCAGCCCACCGGGACAGGGGCCTGGCTACACCTTC
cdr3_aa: CASSPPGQGPGYTF

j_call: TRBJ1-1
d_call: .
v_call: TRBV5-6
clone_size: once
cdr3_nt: TGTGCCAGCAGCTTGGGAGTGAACACTGAAGCTTTCTTT
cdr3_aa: CASSLGVNTEAFF

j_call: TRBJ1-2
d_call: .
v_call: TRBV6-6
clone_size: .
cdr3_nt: TGTGCCAGCTCGCCAACGGCAGGAAGTAACTATGGCTACACCTTC
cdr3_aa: CASSPTAGSNYGYTF

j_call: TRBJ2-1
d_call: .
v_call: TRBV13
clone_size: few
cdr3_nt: TGTGCCAGCAGCTTAGGGCAGGGGCCCTACAATGAGCAGTTCTTC
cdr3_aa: CASSLGQGPYNEQFF

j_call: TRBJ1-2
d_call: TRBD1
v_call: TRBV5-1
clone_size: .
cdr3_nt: TGCGCCAGCAGCTTGGGCGACAGGGGGGGTTATGGCTACACCTTC
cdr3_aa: CASSLGDRGGYGYTF

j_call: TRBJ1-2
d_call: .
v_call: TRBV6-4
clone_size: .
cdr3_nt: TGTGCCAGCAGTGATGGCCCGGGGGGCGGCTACACCTTC
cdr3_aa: CASSDGPGGGYTF

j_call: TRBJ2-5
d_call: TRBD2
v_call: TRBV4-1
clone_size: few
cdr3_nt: TGCGCCAGCAGCCGAGGGTACGGACTAGCGGGGGCCCAGGTAGAGACCCAGTACTTC
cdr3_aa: CASSRGYGLAGAQVETQYF

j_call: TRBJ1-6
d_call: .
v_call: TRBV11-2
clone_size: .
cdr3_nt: TGTGCCAGCAGCTTAGACAGATATAATTCACCCCTCCACTTT
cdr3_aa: CASSLDRYNSPLHF

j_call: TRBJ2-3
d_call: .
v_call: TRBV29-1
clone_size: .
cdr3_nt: TGCAGCGTTGAGTGGCAGGATCTCCGTTCCAATACGCAGTATTTT
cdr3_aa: CSVEWQDLRSNTQYF

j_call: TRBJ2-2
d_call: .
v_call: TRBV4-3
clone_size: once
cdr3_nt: TGCGCCAGCAGCCCGGGTGGGGCCGGCCCCGGGGAGCTGTTTTTT
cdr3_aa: CASSPGGAGPGELFF

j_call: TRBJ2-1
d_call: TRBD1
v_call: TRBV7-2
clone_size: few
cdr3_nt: TGTGCCAGCAGCTTACTCCCGGGACAGCAATACAATGAGCAGTTCTTC
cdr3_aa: CASSLLPGQQYNEQFF

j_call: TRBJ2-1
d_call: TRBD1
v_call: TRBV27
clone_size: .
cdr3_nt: TGTGCCAGCAACTCCGGGACAGACAACAATGAGCAGTTCTTC
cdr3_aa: CASNSGTDNNEQFF

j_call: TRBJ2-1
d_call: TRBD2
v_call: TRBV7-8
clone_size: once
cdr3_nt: TGTGCCAGCAGCGCCTCCCTAGCGGGGGGGTACAATGAGCAGTTCTTC
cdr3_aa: CASSASLAGGYNEQFF

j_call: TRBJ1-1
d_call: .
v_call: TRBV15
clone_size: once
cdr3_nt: TGTGCCACCAGCAGAGATCTTACAGACGAAGCTTTCTTT
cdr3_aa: CATSRDLTDEAFF

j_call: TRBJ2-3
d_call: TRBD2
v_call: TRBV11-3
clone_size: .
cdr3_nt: TGTGCCAGCGGGAGCGGGGGAGCCTCAGATACGCAGTATTTT
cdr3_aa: CASGSGGASDTQYF

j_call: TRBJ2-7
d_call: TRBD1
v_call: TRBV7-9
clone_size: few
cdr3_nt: TGTGCCAGCAGCATTGGACAGGACGAGCAGTACTTC
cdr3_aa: CASSIGQDEQYF

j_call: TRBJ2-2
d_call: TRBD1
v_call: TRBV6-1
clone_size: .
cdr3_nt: TGTGCCAACCCGGGACAGACGAACACCGGGGAGCTGTTTTTT
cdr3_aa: CANPGQTNTGELFF

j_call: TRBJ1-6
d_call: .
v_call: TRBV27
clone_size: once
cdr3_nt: TGTGCCAGCAGTTTCAGGTTCTCCTATAATTCACCCCTCCACTTT
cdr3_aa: CASSFRFSYNSPLHF

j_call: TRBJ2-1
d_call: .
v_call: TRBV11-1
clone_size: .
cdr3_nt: TGTGCCAGCAGCTTCTCCCCTTTATCGAGCTCCTACAATGAGCAGTTCTTC
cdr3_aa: CASSFSPLSSSYNEQFF

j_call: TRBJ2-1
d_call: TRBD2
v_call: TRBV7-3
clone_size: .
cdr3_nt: TGTGCCAGCAGCGCCGGGACTAGCGGGGGGTCCTCCTACAATGAGCAGTTCTTC
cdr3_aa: CASSAGTSGGSSYNEQFF

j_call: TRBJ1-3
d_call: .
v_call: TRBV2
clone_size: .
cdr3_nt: TGTGCCAGCACTAGATACGGTGCCTCTGGAAACACCATATATTTT
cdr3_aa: CASTRYGASGNTIYF

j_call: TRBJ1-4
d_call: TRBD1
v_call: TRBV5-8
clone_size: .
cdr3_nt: TGTGCCAGCAGCACCGGGACAGGGGCGGAAAAACTGTTTTTT
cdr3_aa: CASSTGTGAEKLFF

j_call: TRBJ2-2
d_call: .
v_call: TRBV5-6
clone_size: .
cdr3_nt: TGTGCCAGCAGCTTGGCCCGCAGGGTTAGCACCGGGGAGCTGTTTTTT
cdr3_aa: CASSLARRVSTGELFF

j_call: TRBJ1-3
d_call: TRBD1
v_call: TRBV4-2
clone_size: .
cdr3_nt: TGTGCCAGCAGCCAAGAGGCGGCGGGACAGCCCTTCTCTGGAAACACCATATATTTT
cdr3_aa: CASSQEAAGQPFSGNTIYF

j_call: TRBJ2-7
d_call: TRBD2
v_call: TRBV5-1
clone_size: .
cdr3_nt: TGCGCCAGCACCTGGGGCGGGAGCCTCGGTTCGAACGAGCAGTACTTC
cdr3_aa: CASTWGGSLGSNEQYF

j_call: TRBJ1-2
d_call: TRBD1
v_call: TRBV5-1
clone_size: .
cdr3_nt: TGCGCCAGCAGCTTGGGGCAGGGGGAATCCGGCTACACCTTC
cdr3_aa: CASSLGQGESGYTF

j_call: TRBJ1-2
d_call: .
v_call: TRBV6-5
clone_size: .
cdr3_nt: TGTGCCAGCAGTTCCCCAGGGGCGGGTTATGGCTACACCTTC
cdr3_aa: CASSSPGAGYGYTF

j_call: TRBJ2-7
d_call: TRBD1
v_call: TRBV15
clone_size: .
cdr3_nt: TGTGCCACCAGCATATACCCGGGACAGGGCTACGAGCAGTACTTC
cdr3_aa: CATSIYPGQGYEQYF

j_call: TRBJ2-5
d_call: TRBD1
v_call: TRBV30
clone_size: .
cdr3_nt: TGTGCCTGGAACGCCGGGACAGGGGGCCCAGAGACCCAGTACTTC
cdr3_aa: CAWNAGTGGPETQYF

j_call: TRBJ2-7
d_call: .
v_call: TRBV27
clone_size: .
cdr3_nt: TGTGCCAGCAGTTTAGCGGGGTCTTTCTCCTACGAGCAGTACTTC
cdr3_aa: CASSLAGSFSYEQYF

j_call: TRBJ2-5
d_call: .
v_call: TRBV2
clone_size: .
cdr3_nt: TGTGCCAGCAGTCAGGGTGTGGAGACCCAGTACTTC
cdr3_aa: CASSQGVETQYF

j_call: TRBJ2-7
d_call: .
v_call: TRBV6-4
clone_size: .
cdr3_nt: TGTGCCAGCAGTGACTCTACTACAGGGTACGAGCAGTACTTC
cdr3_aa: CASSDSTTGYEQYF

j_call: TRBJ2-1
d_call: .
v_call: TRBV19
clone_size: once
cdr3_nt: TGTGCCAGTAGTATAGTAAGAAGTGGGCGCAATGAGCAGTTCTTC
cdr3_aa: CASSIVRSGRNEQFF

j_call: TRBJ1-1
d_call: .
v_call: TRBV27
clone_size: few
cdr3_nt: TGTGCCAGCAGTTCTAGACGTACGAACACTGAAGCTTTCTTT
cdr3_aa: CASSSRRTNTEAFF

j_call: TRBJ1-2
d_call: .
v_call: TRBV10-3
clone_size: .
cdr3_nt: TGTGCCATTGTGTCCTCAGTAAACTATGGCTACACCTTC
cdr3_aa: CAIVSSVNYGYTF

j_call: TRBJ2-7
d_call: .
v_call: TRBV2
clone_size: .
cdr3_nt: TGTGCCAGCAGAACCGACAGGTACGAGCAGTACTTC
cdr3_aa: CASRTDRYEQYF

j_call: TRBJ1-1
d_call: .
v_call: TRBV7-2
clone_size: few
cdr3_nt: TGTGCCAGCAGCTTAGACAGAGACACTGAAGCTTTCTTT
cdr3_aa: CASSLDRDTEAFF

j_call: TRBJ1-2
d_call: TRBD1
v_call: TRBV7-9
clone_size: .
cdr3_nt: TGTGCCAGCAGCCGGACAGGCATCAACTATGGCTACACCTTC
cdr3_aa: CASSRTGINYGYTF

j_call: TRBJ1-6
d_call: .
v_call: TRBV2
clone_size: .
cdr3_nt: TGTGCCAGCAGCAACGGACAGCCCCAGGGGTCCCTCCACTTT
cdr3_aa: CASSNGQPQGSLHF